One and the same sample provided the 19 T cell receptor beta chains below, sequenced in a study of PD-L1 blockade in urothelial cancer. Sequenced by immunoSEQ multiplex PCR; TCRdb stores in-frame clones only, minus some. This sample has tens of thousands of clones, with roughly 90% found just once. Time point indicated: pretreatment peripheral blood. This material consisted of PBMCs, taken around atezolizumab (anti-PD-L1) treatment. The receptor source for this set is a man aged 60 to 75 with urothelial cancer.

This clone was recorded only once. The chain couples TRBV7-9 to TRBJ2-4, with 8 bases that match TRBD1. Germline-derived CDR1 and CDR2 are SEHNR and FQNEAQ (reference sequence). This CDR3 has 19 residues. V was pared by 5 bases and J by 5 bases, with 20 bases of the junction left unmatched. CDR3 sequence (DNA): TGTGCCAGCAGCCGCCGTCCCTCCGACAGGGGAGAGTGGGAAAACATTCAGTACTTC. Translation: CASSRRPSDRGEWENIQYF.

The rearrangement uses TRBV7-2 and TRBJ1-1, with D possibly being TRBD1 (5 bases). V gave up 5 bases and J gave up 3 bases, with 10 bases separating them. CDR1 SGHTA and CDR2 FQGNSA come from the germline V gene. The CDR3 runs to 13 residues. CDR3 sequence reads: CASSLQGDTEAFF. CDR3 DNA: TGTGCCAGCAGCCTACAAGGGGACACTGAAGCTTTCTTT.

The V call is TRBV7-8, the J call TRBJ2-1; D is perhaps TRBD1 (5 bases). The germline V gene has CDR1 SGHVS and CDR2 FQNEAQ. This CDR3 spans 13 amino acids. Trimming cost V 6 bases and J 9 bases, with 15 bases left between them. CDR3 residues: CASRDPGMGEQFF. DNA for the CDR3: TGTGCCAGCAGGGATCCAGGGATGGGTGAGCAGTTCTTC.

The chain links TRBV5-1 to TRBJ1-1; D is uncertain. Germline loops: CDR1 SGHRS, CDR2 YFSETQ. Trimming cost V 3 bases and J 11 bases, with 17 bases left between them. The CDR3 is 13 amino acids. This chain's CDR3 is CASSSIGDRLAFF. DNA of the CDR3: TGCGCCAGCAGCTCAATCGGGGATCGGCTGGCTTTCTTT.

V gene TRBV7-3 combines with J gene TRBJ2-3; 12 bases are shared with TRBD1. After removal of 5 bases from V and 6 bases from J, the junction contained 9 bases not matched to a gene. This CDR3 contains 16 residues. Germline assignment: CDR1 SGHTA and CDR2 FQGTGA. The CDR3 sequence: CASSPRAGQGADTQYF. CDR3 sequence (DNA): TGTGCCAGCAGCCCTAGAGCGGGACAGGGGGCTGATACGCAGTATTTT.

The V call is TRBV5-1, the J call TRBJ2-5; 10 bases are a match to TRBD1. Trimming cost V 2 bases and J 4 bases; bases outside gene matches: 8. CDR1 is SGHRS, CDR2 YFSETQ, per germline. This CDR3 comprises 16 residues. This CDR3 reads CASSLTGTGEGETQYF. CDR3 nucleotides: TGCGCCAGCAGCTTAACCGGGACAGGGGAGGGAGAGACCCAGTACTTC.

The rearrangement joins TRBV5-1 to TRBJ2-1; D possibly corresponds to TRBD2 (7 bases). V was pared by 5 bases and J by 5 bases, with 14 bases between. CDR1 SGHRS and CDR2 YFSETQ come from the germline V gene. This CDR3 has 14 residues. In nucleotides, the CDR3 is TGCGCCAGCAGTAAGGGGGGGAAGGACAATGAGCAGTTCTTC. Encoded protein: CASSKGGKDNEQFF.

Regarding this clone: Within the sample, other DNA sequences also encode this same CDR3. The chain couples TRBV5-4 to TRBJ2-5; 10 bases are a match to TRBD2. Germline lookup yields CDR1 SGHNT and CDR2 YYREEE (reference sequence). The length of the CDR3 is 17 residues. V was pared by 0 bases and J by 4 bases, with 9 bases of the junction left unmatched. The CDR3 nucleotides are TGTGCCAGCAGCTTGGGGGCTAGCGGGGGATTGGTAGAGACCCAGTACTTC. It specifies CASSLGASGGLVETQYF.

The CDR3 bases are TGTGCCAGCAGCTCGCTAGGACAGGGGGGCCCGCGCGATGAGCAGTTCTTC. Residues: CASSSLGQGGPRDEQFF. The chain links TRBV5-4 to TRBJ2-1; the match to TRBD1 covers 10 bases. J lost 8 bases, V lost 3 bases, and 14 bases had no gene match. The CDR3 consists of 17 residues. CDR1 is SGHNT, CDR2 YYREEE, per germline (reference sequence).

This clone was seen a single time. V gene TRBV7-9 combines with J gene TRBJ2-1, with 10 bases that match TRBD2. The CDR3 length is 16 residues. Germline trimming cut 2 bases from V and 9 bases from J; bases unmatched to any gene: 10. From germline, CDR1 is SEHNR and CDR2 FQNEAQ (reference sequence). Here the CDR3 reads CASSLSLAGAYPEQFF. The CDR3 nucleotides are TGTGCCAGCAGCTTAAGCCTAGCGGGAGCTTACCCTGAGCAGTTCTTC.

This clone was recorded only once. The chain is built from TRBV6-5 and TRBJ1-2; possible D gene TRBD1, 5 bases. There are 13 residues in the CDR3. The germline V gene has CDR1 MNHEY and CDR2 SVGAGI. V gave up 6 bases and J gave up 2 bases, with 10 bases separating them. CDR3 sequence: CASRSPGNYGYTF. CDR3 DNA: TGTGCCAGCAGGAGTCCAGGGAACTATGGCTACACCTTC.

The CDR3: CASSLAEVSYEQYF. The DNA for the CDR3 is TGTGCCAGCAGCTTAGCTGAGGTCTCCTACGAGCAGTACTTC. The rearrangement joins TRBV7-9 to TRBJ2-7, with D hard to call. The CDR3 is 14 residues long. Germline V CDR1 and CDR2: SEHNR, FQNEAQ (reference sequence). Trimming stripped 0 bases from V and 0 bases from J, with 6 bases between.

The rearrangement joins TRBV28 to TRBJ2-4; a possible D gene is TRBD2 (6 bases). The CDR3 extends over 12 amino acids. Germline CDR1 reads MDHEN; CDR2 reads SYDVKM. V lost 5 bases and J 6 bases, leaving 8 bases between the germline ends. The CDR3 region has the DNA TGTGCCAGCAGTATTAGCGGAAACATTCAGTACTTC. As protein: CASSISGNIQYF.

The chain is built from TRBV4-2 and TRBJ1-2; D is unresolved. This CDR3 region has 13 residues. With 5 bases removed from V and 1 base from J, the gap between germline ends came to 8 bases. Germline V gene sequence: CDR1 LGHNA, CDR2 YNFKEQ. CDR3 protein: CASSLNSNYGYTF. The CDR3, as DNA: TGTGCCAGCAGCTTGAACAGTAACTATGGCTACACCTTC.

The chain recombines TRBV7-8 with TRBJ2-5; D is undetermined. CDR3 length: 11 amino acids. Trimming shortened V by 5 bases and J by 8 bases, and 9 bases separated the two germline ends. Germline CDR1 and CDR2: SGHVS and FQNEAQ. Here the CDR3 reads CASSVGVTQYF. The CDR3 DNA sequence: TGTGCCAGCAGCGTCGGAGTTACCCAGTACTTC.

The gene calls are TRBV19 and TRBJ2-2, with TRBD2 matching over 14 bases. CDR1 is LNHDA and CDR2 is SQIVND in the germline V gene (reference sequence). This CDR3 spans 18 amino acids. The J segment lost 1 base and the V segment lost 2 bases, leaving 3 bases of the junction unmatched. The CDR3 region is CASSITGLAGGNTGELFF. CDR3 DNA: TGTGCCAGTAGTATAACAGGACTAGCGGGGGGGAACACCGGGGAGCTGTTTTTT.

This chain joins TRBV6-1 and TRBJ2-5; TRBD1 agrees at 8 bases. V shed 0 bases, J shed 5 bases, and the junction held 8 bases outside the gene matches. Looked up from germline, CDR1 is MNHNS and CDR2 is SASEGT. This CDR3 has 16 amino acids. The CDR3 nucleotides are TGTGCCAGCAGTGAAGCTTGGGGCAGGGGGCTGGAGACCCAGTACTTC. Translated: CASSEAWGRGLETQYF.

The chain couples TRBV7-2 to TRBJ2-3; 9 nucleotides agree with TRBD2. V shed 1 base, J shed 5 bases, and the junction held 7 bases outside the gene matches. CDR1 SGHTA and CDR2 FQGNSA come from the germline V gene. There are 16 residues in the CDR3. The CDR3 coding sequence is TGTGCCAGCAGCTTAGGGGGCGGGAGGGTTGGAGATACGCAGTATTTT. This gives the protein CASSLGGGRVGDTQYF.

This chain joins TRBV28 and TRBJ2-7, with a tentative D call TRBD2 (7 bases). The CDR3 runs to 16 residues. CDR1 is MDHEN and CDR2 is SYDVKM in the germline V gene. V was shortened by 6 bases and J by 4 bases, with 22 bases between the two germline ends. The CDR3 sequence is CASSRLGAGDFYEQYF. In DNA, the CDR3 is TGTGCCAGCAGCCGTTTGGGGGCGGGAGATTTTTACGAGCAGTACTTC.